This is a list of T cell receptor beta chains from one sample in a study of blood T cell repertoires in COVID-19. Libraries were prepared by immunoSEQ multiplex PCR; TCRdb keeps only in-frame clonotypes and omits some of them. The sample yields 150,000 to 200,000 clones, approximately 85% seen once. Sequenced material: peripheral blood. The receptors were sampled from a woman older than 75 with acute or convalescent COVID-19. Each CDR3 is given with its conserved first and last residue. D genes are given only for firm matches. The size of a clone is reported for some rows only, either as once, few or many, or as a class for expanded clones.

>TRBJ2-7|.|.|TRBV7-2
CASSLEGLYEQYF
TGTGCCAGCAGCTTAGAGGGGCTCTACGAGCAGTACTTC
>TRBJ1-2|TRBD1|once|TRBV19
CASRKQGAVGGYTF
TGTGCCAGTAGAAAACAGGGGGCGGTTGGTGGCTACACCTTC
>TRBJ1-2|.|once|TRBV9
CASSVGQNYTF
TGTGCCAGCAGCGTAGGACAGAACTACACCTTC
>TRBJ1-1|.|.|TRBV12-2
CASRPRDNYEAFF
TGTGCAAGTCGCCCGAGGGACAATTATGAAGCTTTCTTT
>TRBJ1-4|.|few|TRBV6-2/TRBV6-3
CASSYSSEKLFF
TGTGCCAGCAGTTACTCATCAGAAAAACTGTTTTTT
>TRBJ2-3|TRBD2|.|TRBV2
CATSRLAGTDTQYF
TGTGCCACCTCCCGGCTAGCGGGCACAGATACGCAGTATTTT
>TRBJ2-3|.|.|TRBV6-6
CASSTGLLSTDTQYF
TGTGCCAGCAGTACGGGACTCTTAAGCACAGATACGCAGTATTTT
>TRBJ1-2|TRBD1|.|TRBV3-1/TRBV3-2
CASSQEGGQGNYGYTF
TGTGCCAGCAGCCAAGAGGGAGGACAGGGTAACTATGGCTACACCTTC
>TRBJ2-7|TRBD1|.|TRBV11-2
CASSLGNRGIDEQYF
TGTGCCAGCAGCTTAGGTAACAGGGGTATCGACGAGCAGTACTTC
>TRBJ2-7|TRBD1|.|TRBV6-1
CASSEPGQGLNEQYF
TGTGCCAGCAGTGAACCCGGACAGGGTTTGAACGAGCAGTACTTC
>TRBJ2-2|.|.|TRBV10-3
CAISTGQNTGELFF
TGTGCCATCAGTACCGGACAAAACACCGGGGAGCTGTTTTTT
>TRBJ1-6|.|.|TRBV5-6
CASSRAGNSPLHF
TGTGCCAGCAGCCGAGCGGGTAATTCACCCCTCCACTTT
>TRBJ1-5|TRBD1|.|TRBV6-2/TRBV6-3
CASSRTGNQPQHF
TGTGCCAGCAGCCGGACAGGGAATCAGCCCCAGCATTTT
>TRBJ2-1|TRBD1|.|TRBV24-1
CATSDFWTGFEQFF
TGTGCCACCAGTGATTTCTGGACAGGGTTTGAGCAGTTCTTC
>TRBJ1-5|.|.|TRBV12-3/TRBV12-4
CASSERHNQPQHF
TGTGCCAGCAGCGAACGACACAATCAGCCCCAGCATTTT
>TRBJ1-3|.|.|TRBV6-5
CASSYSRGTGNTIYF
TGTGCCAGCAGTTACTCGAGAGGGACTGGAAACACCATATATTTT
>TRBJ1-2|.|once|TRBV2
CASSEMPGANYGYTF
TGTGCCAGCAGTGAAATGCCAGGTGCTAACTATGGCTACACCTTC
>TRBJ1-3|TRBD1|.|TRBV12-5
CATLGPGQRNTIYF
TGTGCTACCCTAGGACCGGGACAGAGAAACACCATATATTTT
>TRBJ1-2|TRBD1|.|TRBV19
CASSTIGTARRYGYTF
TGTGCCAGTAGTACCATTGGGACAGCCCGCCGCTATGGCTACACCTTC
>TRBJ2-2|.|.|TRBV5-4
CASSLAPSLSDGELFF
TGTGCCAGCAGCTTGGCCCCTAGCCTAAGTGACGGGGAGCTGTTTTTT
>TRBJ2-7|TRBD1|.|TRBV7-9
CASSSRGGYQQYF
TGTGCCAGCAGCTCGCGAGGGGGCTACCAGCAGTACTTC
>TRBJ1-5|.|.|TRBV4-1
CASSQGQTNQPQHF
TGCGCCAGCAGCCAAGGACAGACTAATCAGCCCCAGCATTTT
>TRBJ1-5|.|.|TRBV19
CASSIESNQPQHF
TGTGCCAGTAGTATTGAGTCCAATCAGCCCCAGCATTTT
>TRBJ1-4|.|once|TRBV5-5
CASFRWAAVSLNEKLFF
TGTGCCAGCTTCCGGTGGGCCGCTGTTTCACTGAATGAAAAACTGTTTTTT
>TRBJ2-2|TRBD1|.|TRBV6-5
CALDRTGAGKGELFF
TGTGCCCTCGACAGGACAGGGGCGGGTAAAGGGGAGCTGTTTTTT
>TRBJ1-5|TRBD1|.|TRBV9
CASSVVYRGYWNQPQHF
TGTGCCAGCAGCGTAGTTTACAGGGGGTATTGGAATCAGCCCCAGCATTTT
>TRBJ2-2|TRBD1|.|TRBV5-8
CASSLARTGRNTGELFF
TGTGCCAGCAGCTTGGCTCGGACAGGGAGGAACACCGGGGAGCTGTTTTTT
>TRBJ1-1|.|.|TRBV3-1/TRBV3-2
CASLSRGAGTEAFF
TGTGCCAGCCTTTCCCGGGGGGCCGGCACTGAAGCTTTCTTT
>TRBJ2-7|TRBD1|.|TRBV5-1
CASSLAGGSNEQYF
TGCGCCAGCAGCTTAGCAGGGGGCTCCAACGAGCAGTACTTC
>TRBJ2-1|TRBD1|.|TRBV18
CASSAPGTGAYNEQFF
TGTGCCAGCTCCGCGCCCGGGACAGGGGCTTACAATGAGCAGTTCTTC
>TRBJ1-4|.|.|TRBV7-2
CASSYREGKLFF
TGTGCCAGCAGCTACCGGGAAGGAAAACTGTTTTTT
>TRBJ1-2|.|.|TRBV19
CASSPTWRGSPSGNYGYTF
TGTGCCAGTAGTCCCACCTGGCGGGGGAGCCCATCCGGTAACTATGGCTACACCTTC
>TRBJ1-5|TRBD1|once|TRBV28
CASTRQGHQPQHF
TGTGCCAGCACCAGACAGGGCCATCAGCCCCAGCATTTT
>TRBJ2-1|.|.|TRBV25-1
CASSEAGAASYNEQFF
TGTGCCAGCAGTGAGGCGGGCGCTGCTTCCTACAATGAGCAGTTCTTC
>TRBJ1-3|.|few|TRBV4-1
CASSQAAAISGNTIYF
TGCGCCAGCAGCCAAGCGGCAGCGATCTCTGGAAATACCATATATTTT
>TRBJ2-2|.|.|TRBV7-2
CASSLRMVVGELFF
TGTGCCAGCAGCTTGAGGATGGTTGTCGGGGAGCTGTTTTTT
>TRBJ1-2|TRBD1|.|TRBV27
CASSPGTGTGYTF
TGTGCCAGCAGCCCCGGGACAGGGACCGGCTACACCTTC
>TRBJ2-5|.|.|TRBV7-8
CASSLGWGGQETQYF
TGTGCCAGCAGCCTAGGGTGGGGAGGTCAAGAGACCCAGTACTTC
>TRBJ1-2|TRBD1|.|TRBV24-1
CATSDRDSYGYTF
TGTGCCACCAGTGATCGGGACAGCTATGGCTACACCTTC
>TRBJ2-3|TRBD2|.|TRBV24-1
CATSVRGGTDTQYF
TGTGCCACCAGTGTTCGCGGGGGGACAGATACGCAGTATTTT
>TRBJ1-1|TRBD1|.|TRBV23-1
CASSHFRGRPVEAFF
TGCGCCAGCAGTCACTTCAGGGGGCGCCCGGTTGAAGCTTTCTTT
>TRBJ1-5|TRBD1|.|TRBV6-6
CASSDQTGTQPQHF
TGTGCCAGCAGTGACCAGACAGGGACTCAGCCCCAGCATTTT
>TRBJ2-5|.|.|TRBV5-1
CASSTGQPRETQYF
TGCGCCAGCAGCACCGGACAGCCGAGGGAGACCCAGTACTTC
>TRBJ2-7|.|.|TRBV12-3/TRBV12-4
CASSLGAGKKQYF
TGTGCCAGCAGTTTAGGTGCAGGGAAGAAGCAGTACTTC
>TRBJ1-4|.|.|TRBV4-1
CASSQTPGSYPFREKLFF
TGCGCCAGCAGCCAAACACCAGGCAGCTACCCCTTTCGTGAAAAACTGTTTTTT
>TRBJ2-1|.|.|TRBV30
CAWCLILSSYNEQFF
TGTGCCTGGTGCCTTATCCTCAGCTCCTACAATGAGCAGTTCTTC
>TRBJ1-6|.|.|TRBV14
CASSQVGGGGSPLHF
TGTGCCAGCAGCCAAGTAGGAGGGGGGGGTTCACCCCTCCACTTT
>TRBJ2-7|.|few|TRBV7-2
CASSLMWGQVYEQYF
TGTGCCAGCAGCTTAATGTGGGGGCAAGTCTACGAGCAGTACTTC
>TRBJ1-6|.|.|TRBV2
CASSDEAGAFTLHF
TGTGCCAGCAGTGATGAAGCAGGGGCTTTCACCCTCCACTTT
>TRBJ1-2|.|once|TRBV21-1
CASSKVAGHYGYTF
TGTGCCAGCAGCAAAGTGGCAGGGCACTATGGCTACACCTTC